Given below is one T cell receptor (beta chain) in context. This clone came up a few times. Which antigen it targets is not known. Per-base quality was not reported, and no clone a single base away is much larger than it. The sample carries other DNA sequences with the same CDR3. TCRbeta CDR3 regions were amplified from genomic DNA by means of the immunoSEQ Assay, a bias-controlled multiplex PCR. On the study's bioinformatics: Nucleated cell counts per sample were estimated from amplification of reference gene primers within the assay. Sequence reads were collapsed and filtered to measure the absolute abundance of every unique TCRbeta CDR3 rearrangement. For each sample, productive Simpson clonality was calculated by taking the square root of Simpson's diversity index across productive rearrangements. TCRdb limited this immuneACCESS table to in-frame rearrangements with V and J called. A share of clones is missing; checked studies link under half to unresolved V genes, and the rest is unexplained. V and J calls and clone size are given by that table; D and trimming were obtained from the DNA. The sample table contains 150,000 to 200,000 clones; only one count was recorded for around 90% of them. The ten largest clonotypes hold around 9.5% of the sample.

The sample originates from a study of blood T cell repertoires in COVID-19 (dated by TCRdb to between 2020 and 2021). Regarding the complete study: Samples covering the acute and convalescent phases of COVID-19 were provided by collaborators in the United States, Italy and Spain. The prospective study material was composed of cDNA or gDNA derived from T cells, B-cell-depleted T cells, or PBMCs. Deeply sampled blood TCRbeta repertoires from subjects exposed to, actively infected with, or recovered from COVID-19 were included in the dataset. The repertoires were released in a freely available public database intended as a resource for research on the immune response to SARS-CoV-2. Samples came from the ongoing ImmuneRACE study (first 160 participants) plus 1,254 subjects from 6 global collaborators. Nearly every sample came with metadata listing a de-identified subject ID, COVID-19 status, age in years and sex. Where available, HLA class I and class II types were obtained from metadata supplied by the sample provider rather than from assay-based typing. Results and caveats for the whole study, not just this receptor: The quantity of clinical and demographic metadata differed by source and by participant and was supplied without curation.

Participants in the prospective study were enrolled through a virtual design, were aged roughly 18 to 95 years, and lived in 20 to 30 United States geographic areas. Cohort assignment in the prospective study relied on participant-reported clinical history from a screening survey and a study questionnaire. ImmuneRACE Cohort 3 recovered participants were defined by two consecutive negative NP/OP PCR tests, healthcare professional clearance, or symptom resolution. Mobile phlebotomists in the prospective study collected whole blood, serum and a nasopharyngeal or oropharyngeal swab from every participant. Participants in the prospective study had the option to provide additional blood draws and questionnaires over a roughly 2-month period. Before DNA extraction, blood samples from the prospective study were shipped at room temperature or frozen. The V end loses 6 bases and the J end loses 0 bases, and a stretch of 11 bases separates them. The cysteine opens and the phenylalanine closes a CDR3 of 15 amino acids. Left in the record is the CDR3 DNA by itself, 45 bases read in frame from the first base. CDR1 LNHDA and CDR2 SQIVND were looked up in the germline V gene (reference sequence).

Source material: PBMCs or T cells enriched from blood (not recorded which). Recombination joined TRBV19 with TRBJ2-2; TRBD1 is perhaps the D gene, given 6 matching bases. This sequence originates from a woman aged 18-29 years who had recovered from COVID-19. This receptor has the CDR3 CASSTQGTNTGELFF. The sequenced DNA is TGTGCCAGTAGCACACAGGGCACGAACACCGGGGAGCTGTTTTTT.